This TCR beta chain was recovered during a study of PD-1 blockade in mismatch repair-deficient tumors. As to this clone: What it binds is not known.

The TCR-sequenced patients were a few responders to pembrolizumab. Profiling relied on immunoSEQ multiplex PCR, and the TCRdb table lists in-frame clones only, not all of them. The sample lists just over 25,000 clones, approximately 84% occurring once. The CDR3 runs to 12 residues. With V trimmed by 8 bases and J by 4 bases, 0 bases remained unmatched. Germline-derived CDR1 and CDR2 are MNHEY and SMNVEV (reference sequence). General observations from the study: Tumor-resident clones, often undetectable pretreatment in blood, expanded then contracted after pembrolizumab.

This clonotype was obtained from an adult with mismatch repair-deficient cancer. The input for sequencing was PBMCs, taken before pembrolizumab treatment. The chain has TRBV27 and TRBJ2-2; 8 nucleotides align to TRBD2. The CDR3 sequence is CASRGGTGELFF. CDR3 sequence (DNA): TGTGCCAGCCGGGGGGGCACCGGGGAGCTGTTTTTT.